These T cell receptor beta chains were read from a single sample in a study of metastatic and nonmetastatic thyroid tumors. TCRdb re-analyzed the PCR reads through MiXCR. The sample lists some 23,000 clones, about a tenth occurring once. The sample was blood. The receptors here all came from a female donor with papillary thyroid cancer or a benign thyroid nodule (not recorded which). Some clones in this sample may be carry-over from other donors' samples. CDR3s include the opening cysteine and the closing phenylalanine or tryptophan. Expanded clones get a size class; other rows say once, few or many, or leave the size out.

j_gene,v_gene,abundance,CDR3aa
TRBJ2-7,TRBV20-1,NA,CSARDFPLRDSYERYF
TRBJ2-7,TRBV11-2,many,CASSFRVYEQYF
TRBJ2-2,TRBV7-3,many,CASSLIRDRITNTGELFF
TRBJ2-4,TRBV7-6,many,CASSLGAGKNIQYF
TRBJ2-1,TRBV6-1,medium-sized,CASSLNRDPRGQFF
TRBJ2-1,TRBV15,many,CATSRAGLAVGDNEQFF
TRBJ2-7,TRBV19,many,CASSMGAVTTYEQYF
TRBJ2-2,TRBV7-7,NA,CASSLRAGTSEDTGELFF
TRBJ1-5,TRBV14,many,CASSELQGKGNQPQHF
TRBJ2-1,TRBV12-3/TRBV12-4,many,CASSPFRGYNEQFF
TRBJ2-3,TRBV5-4,NA,CASSFGQGADTQYF
TRBJ2-7,TRBV6-1,medium-sized,CASHRQSVHEQYF
TRBJ2-1,TRBV20-1,many,CSAGRWDSSYNEQFF
TRBJ1-3,TRBV11-2,many,CASSPLQGSPGNTIYF
TRBJ2-7,TRBV27,many,CASSLLGIGDEQYF
TRBJ2-6,TRBV27,few,CASSRDVWYSGANVLTF
TRBJ1-4,TRBV30,many,CAWRLPGEKLFF
TRBJ2-7,TRBV20-1,many,CSASRDYEQYF
TRBJ2-3,TRBV10-2,NA,CGSSEPGGDSDTQYF
TRBJ2-1,TRBV20-1,many,CSAPAGRSPYNEQFF
TRBJ2-1,TRBV30,many,CAWMAGGSYNEQFF
TRBJ1-3,TRBV19,many,CASNWQPTGNTIYF
TRBJ2-2,TRBV20-1,many,CSASSVYRELFF
TRBJ2-5,TRBV20-1,many,CSARGTSGRDQETQYF
TRBJ1-1,TRBV19,many,CASSVRDRGLSVNTEAFF
TRBJ1-2,TRBV28,few,CASRRRPVKYTF
TRBJ1-2,TRBV25-1,many,CASSGSLGGYTF
TRBJ2-2,TRBV5-1,many,CASSLVATANTGELFF
TRBJ2-1,TRBV29-1,NA,CGVEGTSGDGGEQFF
TRBJ2-7,TRBV6-1,medium-sized,CASSEPASGSLYEQYF
TRBJ2-1,TRBV12-3/TRBV12-4,many,CASSPAGQGSNEQFF
TRBJ1-1,TRBV5-1,many,CASSLGGTGLAEAFF
TRBJ2-2,TRBV2,NA,CASYRPGLTGELFF
TRBJ2-5,TRBV28,many,CASSSGLKETQYF
TRBJ1-4,TRBV30,many,CAWSAGGLGNEKLFF
TRBJ2-3,TRBV14,many,CASSQDQGADTQYF
TRBJ2-7,TRBV6-1,medium-sized,CASTRSRGAHEQYF
TRBJ1-1,TRBV6-2/TRBV6-3,many,CASTLLGNTEAFF
TRBJ1-4,TRBV5-4,few,CASSLDRANEKLFF
TRBJ2-7,TRBV5-1,many,CASTPGTSGRDEQYF
TRBJ2-5,TRBV20-1,NA,CSAWDQETQYF
TRBJ2-7,TRBV18,few,CASSLDRGSYEQYF